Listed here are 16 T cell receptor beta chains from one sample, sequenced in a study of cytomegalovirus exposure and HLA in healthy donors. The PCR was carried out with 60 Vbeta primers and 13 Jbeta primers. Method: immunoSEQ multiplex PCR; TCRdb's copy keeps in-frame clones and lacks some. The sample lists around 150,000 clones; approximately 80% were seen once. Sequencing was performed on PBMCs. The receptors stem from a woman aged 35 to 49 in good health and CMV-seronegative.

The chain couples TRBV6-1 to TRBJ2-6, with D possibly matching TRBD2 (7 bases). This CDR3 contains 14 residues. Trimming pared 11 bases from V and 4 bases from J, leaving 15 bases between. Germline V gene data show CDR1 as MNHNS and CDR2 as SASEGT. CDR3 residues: CAGGGGSGANVLTF. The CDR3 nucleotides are TGTGCCGGAGGGGGGGGATCCGGGGCCAACGTCCTGACTTTC.

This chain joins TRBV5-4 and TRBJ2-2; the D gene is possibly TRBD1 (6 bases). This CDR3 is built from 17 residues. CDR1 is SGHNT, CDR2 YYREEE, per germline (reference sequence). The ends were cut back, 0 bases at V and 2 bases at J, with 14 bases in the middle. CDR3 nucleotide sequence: TGTGCCAGCAGCTTGGACAGGGTGGGAGTTAACACCGGGGAGCTGTTTTTT. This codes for CASSLDRVGVNTGELFF.

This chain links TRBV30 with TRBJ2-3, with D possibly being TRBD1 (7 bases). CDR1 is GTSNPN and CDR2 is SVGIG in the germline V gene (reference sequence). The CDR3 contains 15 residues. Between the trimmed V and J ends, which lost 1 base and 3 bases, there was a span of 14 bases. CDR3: CAWSARRGRTDTQYF. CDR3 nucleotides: TGTGCCTGGAGTGCCCGGAGGGGGCGGACAGATACGCAGTATTTT.

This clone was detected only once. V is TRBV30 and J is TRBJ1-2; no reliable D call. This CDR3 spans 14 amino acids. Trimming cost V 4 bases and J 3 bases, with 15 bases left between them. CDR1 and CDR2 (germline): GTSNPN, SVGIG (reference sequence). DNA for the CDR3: TGTGCCTGGAAAGGGAGAGGGCCGGACTATGGCTACACCTTC. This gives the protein CAWKGRGPDYGYTF.

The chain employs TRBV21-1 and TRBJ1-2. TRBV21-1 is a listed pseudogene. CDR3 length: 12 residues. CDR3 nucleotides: TGTGCCAGCAGCGCTAAGAACTATGGCTACACCTTC. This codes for CASSAKNYGYTF.

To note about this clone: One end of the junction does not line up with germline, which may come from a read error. DNA for the CDR3: TGTGCCAGCAGCCCCTCCGGACAGGGAAATAAGCACTTC. As protein: CASSPSGQGNKHF. The rearrangement uses TRBV2 and TRBJ2-7; 8 positions match TRBD1. The CDR3 runs to 13 residues. From germline, CDR1 is SNHLY and CDR2 FYNNEI.

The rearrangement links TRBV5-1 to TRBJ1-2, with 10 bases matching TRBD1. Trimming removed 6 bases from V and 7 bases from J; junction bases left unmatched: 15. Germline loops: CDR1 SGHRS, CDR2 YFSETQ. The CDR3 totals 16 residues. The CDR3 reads CASTGGTGVLPSGYTF. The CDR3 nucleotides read TGCGCCAGCACCGGCGGGACAGGGGTTCTTCCAAGTGGCTACACCTTC.

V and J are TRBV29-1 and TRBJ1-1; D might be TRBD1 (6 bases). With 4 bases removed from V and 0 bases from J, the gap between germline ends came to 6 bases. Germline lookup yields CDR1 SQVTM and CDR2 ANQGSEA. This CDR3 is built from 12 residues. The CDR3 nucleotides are TGCAGCGTTGGGACAGTGAACACTGAAGCTTTCTTT. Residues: CSVGTVNTEAFF. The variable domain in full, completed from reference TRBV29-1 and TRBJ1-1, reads SAVISQKPSRDICQRGTSLTIQCQVDSQVTMMFWYRQQPGQSLTLIATANQGSEATYESGFVIDKFPISRPNLTFSTLTVSNMSPEDSSIYLCSVGTVNTEAFFGQGTRLTVV.

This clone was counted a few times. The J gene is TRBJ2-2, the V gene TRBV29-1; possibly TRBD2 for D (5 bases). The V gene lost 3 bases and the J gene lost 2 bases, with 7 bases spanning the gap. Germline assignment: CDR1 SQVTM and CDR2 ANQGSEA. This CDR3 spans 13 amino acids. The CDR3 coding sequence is TGCAGCGTTGATCGGGGAAACACCGGGGAGCTGTTTTTT. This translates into CSVDRGNTGELFF.

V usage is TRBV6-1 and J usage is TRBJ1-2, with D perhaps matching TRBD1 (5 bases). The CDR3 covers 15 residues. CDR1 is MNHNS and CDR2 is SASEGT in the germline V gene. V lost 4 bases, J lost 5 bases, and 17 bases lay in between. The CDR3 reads CASSGRLGTPYGYTF. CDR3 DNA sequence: TGTGCCAGCAGTGGGAGGCTGGGGACTCCTTATGGCTACACCTTC.

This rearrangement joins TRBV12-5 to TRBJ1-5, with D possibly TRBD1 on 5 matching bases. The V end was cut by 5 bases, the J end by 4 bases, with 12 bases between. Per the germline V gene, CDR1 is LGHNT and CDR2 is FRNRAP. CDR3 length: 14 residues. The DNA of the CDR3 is TGTGCTAGTGGTCCAGGGATGGGTAATCAGCCCCAGCATTTT. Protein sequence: CASGPGMGNQPQHF.

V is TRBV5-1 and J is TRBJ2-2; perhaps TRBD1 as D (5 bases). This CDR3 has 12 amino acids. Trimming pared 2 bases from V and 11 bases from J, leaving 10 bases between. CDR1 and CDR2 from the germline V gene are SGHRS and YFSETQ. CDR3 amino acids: CASSFQGRELFF. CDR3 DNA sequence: TGCGCCAGCAGCTTTCAGGGAAGAGAGCTGTTTTTT.

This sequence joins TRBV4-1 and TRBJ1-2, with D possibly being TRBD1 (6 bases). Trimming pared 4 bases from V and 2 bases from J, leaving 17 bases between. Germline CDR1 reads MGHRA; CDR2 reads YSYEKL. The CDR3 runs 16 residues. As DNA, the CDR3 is TGCGCCAGCAGCCCCCCAGGGGCCCGTGGAAACTATGGCTACACCTTC. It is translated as CASSPPGARGNYGYTF.

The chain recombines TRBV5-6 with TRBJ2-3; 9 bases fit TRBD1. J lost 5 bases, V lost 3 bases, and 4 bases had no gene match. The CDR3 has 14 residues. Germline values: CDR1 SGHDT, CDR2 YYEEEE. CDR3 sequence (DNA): TGTGCCAGCAGCTCACCGGGACAGGGAGATACGCAGTATTTT. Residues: CASSSPGQGDTQYF.

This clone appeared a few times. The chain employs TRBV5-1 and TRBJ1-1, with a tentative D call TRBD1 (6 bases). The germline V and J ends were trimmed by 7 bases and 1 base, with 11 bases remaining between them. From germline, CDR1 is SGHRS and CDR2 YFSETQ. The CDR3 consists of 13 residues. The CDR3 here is CASQAGENTEAFF. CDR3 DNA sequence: TGCGCCAGCCAAGCAGGGGAGAACACTGAAGCTTTCTTT.

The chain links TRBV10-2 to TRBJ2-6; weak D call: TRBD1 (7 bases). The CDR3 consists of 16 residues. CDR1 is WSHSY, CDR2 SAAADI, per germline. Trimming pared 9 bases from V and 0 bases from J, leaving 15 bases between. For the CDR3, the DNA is TGCGCCAGTCGCGGGACAGTCTTCTCTGGGGCCAACGTCCTGACTTTC. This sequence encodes CASRGTVFSGANVLTF.